Presented here are 5 T cell receptor beta chains from one specimen sequenced in a study of cytomegalovirus exposure and HLA in healthy donors. The PCR ran on 60 Vbeta and 13 Jbeta primers. The repertoire was sequenced with immunoSEQ multiplex PCR; TCRdb's copy has only in-frame clones and lacks some. There are some 180,000 clones in the sample; over 65% occur only once, and under 2% lies in the top ten. What was sequenced was PBMCs. All receptors derive from a man between 18 and 29 years old in good health and CMV-seronegative.

This clone was seen just once. CDR3 region: CASTFGDRNYGYTF. In DNA, the CDR3 is TGTGCCAGCACCTTCGGGGACAGAAACTATGGCTACACCTTC. V gene TRBV28 combines with J gene TRBJ1-2; the match to TRBD1 covers 7 bases. J gave up 2 bases and V 7 bases, and 7 bases lay outside the gene matches. Germline CDR1 is MDHEN and CDR2 is SYDVKM. The CDR3 totals 14 residues.

The V gene is TRBV5-1, the J gene TRBJ1-5, with 8 bases aligning to TRBD1. CDR1 is SGHRS and CDR2 is YFSETQ in the germline V gene. V was clipped by 4 bases and J by 3 bases; unmatched bases: 9. The CDR3 consists of 16 residues. The CDR3 is CASSTGTGGFNQPQHF. CDR3 bases: TGCGCCAGCAGCACAGGGACAGGTGGGTTCAATCAGCCCCAGCATTTT.

This clone was seen only a few times. This chain joins TRBV29-1 and TRBJ2-3; D is unclear. The germline V and J ends were trimmed by 6 bases and 5 bases, with 12 bases remaining between them. Germline loops: CDR1 SQVTM, CDR2 ANQGSEA. This CDR3 has 12 amino acids. CDR3 amino acids: CSVLWSGDTQYF. The DNA for the CDR3 is TGCAGCGTCCTTTGGAGTGGAGATACGCAGTATTTT.

J is TRBJ2-4 and V is TRBV15; maybe TRBD1 (6 bases). CDR3 size: 19 residues. V dropped 3 bases and J dropped 1 base, with 22 bases sitting between them. The germline V gene encodes CDR1 LNHNV and CDR2 YYDKDF (reference sequence). CDR3 in amino acids: CATSSLGRGIRGAKNIQYF. In nucleotides, the CDR3 is TGTGCCACCAGCAGCCTAGGAAGGGGAATAAGGGGGGCCAAAAACATTCAGTACTTC.

V is TRBV19 and J is TRBJ2-2, with 7 bases lining up with TRBD1. CDR3 length equals 13 residues. V shed 6 bases, J shed 3 bases, and the junction held 1 base outside the gene matches. Looked up from germline, CDR1 is LNHDA and CDR2 is SQIVND (reference sequence). CDR3 in DNA: TGTGCCAGTAGCCAGGGGGACACCGGGGAGCTGTTTTTT. It is translated as CASSQGDTGELFF.